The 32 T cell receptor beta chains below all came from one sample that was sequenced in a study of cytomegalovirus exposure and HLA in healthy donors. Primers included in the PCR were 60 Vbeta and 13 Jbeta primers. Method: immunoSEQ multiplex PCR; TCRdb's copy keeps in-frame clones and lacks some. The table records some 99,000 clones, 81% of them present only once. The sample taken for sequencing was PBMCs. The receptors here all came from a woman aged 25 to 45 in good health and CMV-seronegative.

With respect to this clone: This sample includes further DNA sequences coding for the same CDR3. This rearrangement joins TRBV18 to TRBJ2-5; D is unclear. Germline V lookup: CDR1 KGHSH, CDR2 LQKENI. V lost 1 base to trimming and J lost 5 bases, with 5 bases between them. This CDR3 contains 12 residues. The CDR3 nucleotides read TGTGCCAGCTCACCACGTGAGGAGACCCAGTACTTC. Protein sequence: CASSPREETQYF.

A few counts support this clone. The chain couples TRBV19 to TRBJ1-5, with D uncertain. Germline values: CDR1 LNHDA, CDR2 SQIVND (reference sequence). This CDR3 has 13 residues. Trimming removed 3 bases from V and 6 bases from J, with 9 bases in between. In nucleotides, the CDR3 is TGTGCCAGTAGTATCTTTGTCCTTCAGCCCCAGCATTTT. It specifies CASSIFVLQPQHF. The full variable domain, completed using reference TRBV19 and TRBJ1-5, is DGGITQSPKYLFRKEGQNVTLSCEQNLNHDAMYWYRQDPGQGLRLIYYSQIVNDFQKGDIAEGYSVSREKKESFPLTVTSAQKNPTAFYLCASSIFVLQPQHFGDGTRLSIL.

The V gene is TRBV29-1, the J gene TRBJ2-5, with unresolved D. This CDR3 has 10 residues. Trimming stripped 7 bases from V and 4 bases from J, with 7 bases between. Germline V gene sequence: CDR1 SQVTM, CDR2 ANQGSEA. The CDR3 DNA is TGCAGCGCCAGTACAGAGACCCAGTACTTC. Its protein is CSASTETQYF.

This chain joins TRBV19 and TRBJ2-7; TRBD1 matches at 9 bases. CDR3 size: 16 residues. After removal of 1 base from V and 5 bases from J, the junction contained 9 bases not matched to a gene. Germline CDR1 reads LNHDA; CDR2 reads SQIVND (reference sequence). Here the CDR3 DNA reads TGTGCCAGTAGTATAGTTCCGGGACAGGGTGGTCACGAGCAGTACTTC. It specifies CASSIVPGQGGHEQYF. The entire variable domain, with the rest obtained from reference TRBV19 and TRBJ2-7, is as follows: DGGITQSPKYLFRKEGQNVTLSCEQNLNHDAMYWYRQDPGQGLRLIYYSQIVNDFQKGDIAEGYSVSREKKESFPLTVTSAQKNPTAFYLCASSIVPGQGGHEQYFGPGTRLTVT.

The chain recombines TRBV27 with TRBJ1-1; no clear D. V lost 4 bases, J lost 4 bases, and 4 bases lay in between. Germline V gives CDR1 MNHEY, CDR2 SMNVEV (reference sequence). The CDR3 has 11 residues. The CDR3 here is CASSSSTEAFF. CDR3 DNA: TGTGCCAGCAGTTCGAGCACTGAAGCTTTCTTT.

CDR3 sequence (DNA): TGTGCCAGCAGGCCTTTTTCACGACAGGGACCCACCGGGGAGCTGTTTTTT. Translated, it gives CASRPFSRQGPTGELFF. The chain has TRBV28 and TRBJ2-2, with 7 bases identical to TRBD1. The CDR3 runs 17 residues. Germline loops: CDR1 MDHEN, CDR2 SYDVKM. V lost 6 bases to trimming and J lost 4 bases; unmatched junction nucleotides: 14. The full variable domain, with the rest looked up from reference TRBV28 and TRBJ2-2, is DVKVTQSSRYLVKRTGEKVFLECVQDMDHENMFWYRQDPGLGLRLIYFSYDVKMKEKGDIPEGYSVSREKKERFSLILESASTNQTSMYLCASRPFSRQGPTGELFFGEGSRLTVL.

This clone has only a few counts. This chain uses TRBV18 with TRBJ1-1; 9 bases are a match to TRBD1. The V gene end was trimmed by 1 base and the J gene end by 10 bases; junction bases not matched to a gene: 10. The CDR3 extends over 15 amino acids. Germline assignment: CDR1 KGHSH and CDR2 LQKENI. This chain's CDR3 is CASSPRTELQGAAFF. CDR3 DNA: TGTGCCAGCTCACCACGTACCGAACTACAGGGGGCAGCTTTCTTT.

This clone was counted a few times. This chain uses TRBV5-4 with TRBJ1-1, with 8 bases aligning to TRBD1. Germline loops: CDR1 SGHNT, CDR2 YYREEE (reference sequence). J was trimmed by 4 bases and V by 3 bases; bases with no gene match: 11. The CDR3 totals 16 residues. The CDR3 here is CASSWRTGSARTEAFF. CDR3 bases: TGTGCCAGCAGCTGGCGGACAGGGTCGGCTCGCACTGAAGCTTTCTTT.

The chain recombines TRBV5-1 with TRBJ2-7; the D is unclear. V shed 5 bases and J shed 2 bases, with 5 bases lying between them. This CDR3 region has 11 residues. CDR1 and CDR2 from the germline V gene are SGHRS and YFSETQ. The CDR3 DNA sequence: TGCGCCAGCAGAGAGGCCTACGAGCAGTACTTC. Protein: CASREAYEQYF.

The CDR3 bases are TGTGCCATCAGCGACAGGGAGAACACTGAAGCTTTCTTT. Its translation: CAISDRENTEAFF. The chain joins TRBV10-3 to TRBJ1-1; 7 nucleotides agree with TRBD1. This CDR3 has 13 amino acids. The V segment lost 6 bases and the J segment 1 base; nucleotides outside the gene matches: 2. In germline, CDR1 is ENHRY, CDR2 SYGVKD.

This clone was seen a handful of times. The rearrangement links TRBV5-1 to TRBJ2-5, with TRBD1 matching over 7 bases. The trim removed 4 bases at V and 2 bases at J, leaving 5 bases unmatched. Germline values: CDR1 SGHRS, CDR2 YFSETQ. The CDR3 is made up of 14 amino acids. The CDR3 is CASSRYRGQETQYF. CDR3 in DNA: TGCGCCAGCAGCCGATACAGGGGTCAAGAGACCCAGTACTTC.

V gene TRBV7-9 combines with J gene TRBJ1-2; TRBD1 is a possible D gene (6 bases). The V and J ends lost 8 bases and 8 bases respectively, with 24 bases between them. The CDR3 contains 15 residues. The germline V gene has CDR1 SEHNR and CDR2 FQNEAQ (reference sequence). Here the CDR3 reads CASSVLGGRVEGYTF. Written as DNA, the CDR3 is TGTGCCAGCTCGGTTCTGGGGGGGCGGGTGGAAGGCTACACCTTC.

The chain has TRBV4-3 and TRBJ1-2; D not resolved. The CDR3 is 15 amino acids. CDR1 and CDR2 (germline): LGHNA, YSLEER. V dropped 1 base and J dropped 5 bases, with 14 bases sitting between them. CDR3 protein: CASSQVEFPRYGYTF. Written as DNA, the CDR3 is TGCGCCAGCAGCCAAGTAGAGTTCCCGAGGTATGGCTACACCTTC.

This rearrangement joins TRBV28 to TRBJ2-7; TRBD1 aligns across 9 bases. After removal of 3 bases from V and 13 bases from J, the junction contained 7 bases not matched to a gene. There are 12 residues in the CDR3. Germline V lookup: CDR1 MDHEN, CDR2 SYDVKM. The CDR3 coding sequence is TGTGCCAGCAGTTTCATCCGGACAGGGGAATACTTC. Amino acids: CASSFIRTGEYF.

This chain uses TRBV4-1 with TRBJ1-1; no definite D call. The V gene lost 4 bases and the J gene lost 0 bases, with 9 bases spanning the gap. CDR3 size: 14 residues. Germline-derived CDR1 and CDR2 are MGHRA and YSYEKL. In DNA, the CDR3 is TGCGCCAGCAGCCTCGGTGTAATGAACACTGAAGCTTTCTTT. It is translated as CASSLGVMNTEAFF.

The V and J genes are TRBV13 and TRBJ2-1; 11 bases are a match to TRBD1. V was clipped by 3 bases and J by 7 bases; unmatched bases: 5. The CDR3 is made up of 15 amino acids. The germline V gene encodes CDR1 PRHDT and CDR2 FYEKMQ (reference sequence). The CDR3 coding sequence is TGTGCCAGCAGCTTTTGGACAGGGGGCTGGAATGAGCAGTTCTTC. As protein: CASSFWTGGWNEQFF.

The CDR3 loop is CASSLDRAYNEQFF. The CDR3 nucleotides are TGTGCCAGCAGCTTGGACAGGGCCTACAATGAGCAGTTCTTC. The V gene is TRBV5-6, the J gene TRBJ2-1; TRBD1 might be the D (6 bases). This CDR3 region has 14 residues. The germline CDR1 and CDR2 sequences are SGHDT and YYEEEE. Trimming pared 0 bases from V and 2 bases from J, leaving 6 bases between.

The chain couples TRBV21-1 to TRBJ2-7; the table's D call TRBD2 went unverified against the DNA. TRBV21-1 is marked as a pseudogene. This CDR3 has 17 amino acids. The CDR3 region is CASSMSSPRTPSYEQYF. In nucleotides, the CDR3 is TGTGCCAGCAGCATGTCAAGCCCCCGAACTCCCTCCTACGAGCAGTACTTC.

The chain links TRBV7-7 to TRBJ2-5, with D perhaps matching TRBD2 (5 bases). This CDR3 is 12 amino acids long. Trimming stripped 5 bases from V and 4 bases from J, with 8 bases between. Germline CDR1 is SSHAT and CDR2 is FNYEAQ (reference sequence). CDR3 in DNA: TGTGCCAGCAGCAAACTAGGAGAGACCCAGTACTTC. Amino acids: CASSKLGETQYF.

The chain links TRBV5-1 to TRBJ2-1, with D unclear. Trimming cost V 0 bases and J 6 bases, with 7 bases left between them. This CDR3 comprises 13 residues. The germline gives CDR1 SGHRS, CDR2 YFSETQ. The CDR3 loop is CASSLATGNEQFF. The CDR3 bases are TGCGCCAGCAGCTTGGCGACTGGCAATGAGCAGTTCTTC. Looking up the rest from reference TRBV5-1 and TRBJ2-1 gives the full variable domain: KAGVTQTPRYLIKTRGQQVTLSCSPISGHRSVSWYQQTPGQGLQFLFEYFSETQRNKGNFPGRFSGRQFSNSRSEMNVSTLELGDSALYLCASSLATGNEQFFGPGTRLTVL.

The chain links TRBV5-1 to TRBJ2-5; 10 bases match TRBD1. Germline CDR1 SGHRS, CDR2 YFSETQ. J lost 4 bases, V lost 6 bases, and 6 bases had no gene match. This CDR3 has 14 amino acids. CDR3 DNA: TGCGCCAGCACGCCAGGGACAGGGGCAGAGACCCAGTACTTC. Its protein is CASTPGTGAETQYF.

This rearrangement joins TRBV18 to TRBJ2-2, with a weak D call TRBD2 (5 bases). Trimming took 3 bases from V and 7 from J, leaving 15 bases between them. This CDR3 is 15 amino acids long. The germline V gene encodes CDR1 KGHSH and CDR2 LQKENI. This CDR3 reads CASSPRTPEGGELFF. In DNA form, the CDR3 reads TGTGCCAGCTCACCCCGGACGCCTGAGGGCGGGGAGCTGTTTTTT.

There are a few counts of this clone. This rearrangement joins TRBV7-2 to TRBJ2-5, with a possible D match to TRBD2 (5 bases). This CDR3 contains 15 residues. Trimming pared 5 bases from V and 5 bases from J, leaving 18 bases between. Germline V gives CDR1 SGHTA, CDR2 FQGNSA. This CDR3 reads CASSDYGPWEETQYF. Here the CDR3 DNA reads TGTGCCAGCAGCGATTACGGCCCATGGGAGGAGACCCAGTACTTC.

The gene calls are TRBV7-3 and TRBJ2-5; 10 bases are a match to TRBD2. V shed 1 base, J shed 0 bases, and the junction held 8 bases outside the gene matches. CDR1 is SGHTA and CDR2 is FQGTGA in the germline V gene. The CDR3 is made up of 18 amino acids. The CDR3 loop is CASSLRRLAGENQETQYF. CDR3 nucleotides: TGTGCCAGCAGCTTAAGGCGGCTAGCGGGAGAAAACCAAGAGACCCAGTACTTC.

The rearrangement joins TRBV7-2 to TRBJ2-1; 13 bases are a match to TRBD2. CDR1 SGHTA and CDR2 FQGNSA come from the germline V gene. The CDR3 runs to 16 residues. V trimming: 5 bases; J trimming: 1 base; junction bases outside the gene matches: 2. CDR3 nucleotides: TGTGCCAGCAGCCTGACTAGCGGGGGGTCCTACAATGAGCAGTTCTTC. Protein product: CASSLTSGGSYNEQFF.

Here the CDR3 DNA reads TGCGCCAGCAGTGACTTGACAGGAGAAGCTTTCTTT. It codes for CASSDLTGEAFF. The chain couples TRBV10-2 to TRBJ1-1; maybe TRBD1 (6 bases). Trimming took off 3 bases at V and 8 bases at J, with 10 bases between the two ends. The CDR3 covers 12 residues. Germline CDR1 is WSHSY and CDR2 is SAAADI.

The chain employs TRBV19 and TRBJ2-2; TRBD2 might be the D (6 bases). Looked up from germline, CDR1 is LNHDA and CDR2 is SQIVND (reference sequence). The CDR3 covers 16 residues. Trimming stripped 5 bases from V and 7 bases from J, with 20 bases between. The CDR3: CASSSPGTLLIGELFF. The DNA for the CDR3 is TGTGCCAGTAGTTCCCCCGGGACTCTACTAATCGGGGAGCTGTTTTTT.

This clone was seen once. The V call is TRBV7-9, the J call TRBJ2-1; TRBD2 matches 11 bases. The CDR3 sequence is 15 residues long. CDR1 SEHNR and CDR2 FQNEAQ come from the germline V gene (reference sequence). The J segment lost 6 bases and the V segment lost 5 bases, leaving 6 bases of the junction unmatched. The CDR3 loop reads CASSPTSGTANEQFF. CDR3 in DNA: TGTGCCAGCAGCCCGACTAGCGGGACTGCCAATGAGCAGTTCTTC.

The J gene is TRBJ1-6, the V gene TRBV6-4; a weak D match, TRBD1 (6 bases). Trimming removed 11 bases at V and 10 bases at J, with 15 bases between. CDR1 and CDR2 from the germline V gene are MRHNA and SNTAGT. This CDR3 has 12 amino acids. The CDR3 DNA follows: TGTGCCTGCGACAGGTTCGGATCACCCCTCCACTTT. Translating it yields CACDRFGSPLHF.

The CDR3 spells CASREGGRTDTQYF. CDR3 coding DNA: TGTGCCAGCAGAGAGGGAGGGCGAACAGATACGCAGTATTTT. The chain uses TRBV2 and TRBJ2-3; TRBD2 matches at 7 bases. The CDR3 is made up of 14 amino acids. Germline V gene lookup returns CDR1 SNHLY and CDR2 FYNNEI. V dropped 6 bases and J dropped 3; count of bases not matched to a gene: 6.

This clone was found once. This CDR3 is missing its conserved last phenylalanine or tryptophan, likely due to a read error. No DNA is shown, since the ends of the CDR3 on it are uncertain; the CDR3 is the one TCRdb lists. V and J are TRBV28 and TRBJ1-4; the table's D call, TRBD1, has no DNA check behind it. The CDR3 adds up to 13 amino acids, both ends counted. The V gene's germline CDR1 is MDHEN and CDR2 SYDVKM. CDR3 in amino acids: CASSSHFAEPPQV.

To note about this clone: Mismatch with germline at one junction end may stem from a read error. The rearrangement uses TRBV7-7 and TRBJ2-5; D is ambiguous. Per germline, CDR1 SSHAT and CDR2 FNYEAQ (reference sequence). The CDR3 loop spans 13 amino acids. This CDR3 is CASSLGPGETQYF. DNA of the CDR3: TGTGCTAGCAGCTTAGGCCCCGGGGAGACCCAGTACTTC.